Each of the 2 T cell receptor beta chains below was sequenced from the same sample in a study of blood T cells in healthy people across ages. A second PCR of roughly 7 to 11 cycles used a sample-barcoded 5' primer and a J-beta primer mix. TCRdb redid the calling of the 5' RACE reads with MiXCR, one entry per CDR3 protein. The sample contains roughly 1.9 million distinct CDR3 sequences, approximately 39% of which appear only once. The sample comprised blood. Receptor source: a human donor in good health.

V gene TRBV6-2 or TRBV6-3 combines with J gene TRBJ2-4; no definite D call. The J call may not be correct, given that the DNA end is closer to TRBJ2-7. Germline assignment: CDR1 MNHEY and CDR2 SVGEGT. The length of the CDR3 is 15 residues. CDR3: CASSPRATHTYEQYF. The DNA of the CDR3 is TGTGCCAGCAGCCCCCGGGCAACTCATACCTACGAGCAGTACTTC.

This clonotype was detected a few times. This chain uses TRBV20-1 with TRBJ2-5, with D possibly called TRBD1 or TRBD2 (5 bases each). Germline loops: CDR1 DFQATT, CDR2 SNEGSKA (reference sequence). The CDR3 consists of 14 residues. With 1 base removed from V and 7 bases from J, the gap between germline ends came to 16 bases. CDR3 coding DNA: TGCAGTGCTAGAGGGCCCAGGGACCCGCGGACCCAGTACTTC. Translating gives CSARGPRDPRTQYF.